This entry is about one TCR beta chain. What it binds is unknown. The data originate from a study of T-cell reconstitution after alpha-beta-depleted transplantation in children. Germline V gene data show CDR1 as SGHTA and CDR2 as FQGTGA. The J segment lost 5 bases and the V segment lost 5 bases, leaving 9 bases of the junction unmatched. CDR3 size: 17 residues. Study outcomes and limitations: Fresh T-cell production supplied most of the T-cell counts and diversity seen one year after transplant.

For TCRbeta, the library was prepared with unique molecular identifiers. MiXCR, applied by TCRdb to the PCR reads, yields one record per CDR3 protein. Among hundreds of thousands of distinct CDR3 sequences listed, around 14% were seen once. This chain connects TRBV7-3 to TRBJ2-3, with TRBD2 matching over 14 bases. The receptor was derived from a girl aged 2 to 9 with congenital amegakaryocytic thrombocytopenia, due to receive a stem cell transplant. The sequencing used PBMCs, collected before TCRalphabeta/CD19-depleted stem cell transplant. The CDR3 sequence: CASSPKGLAGVRDTQYF. DNA of the CDR3: TGTGCCAGCAGCCCCAAGGGACTAGCGGGAGTACGAGATACGCAGTATTTT.